The next 16 T cell receptor beta chains were all read from a single sample in a study of cytomegalovirus exposure and HLA in healthy donors. Vbeta (60) and Jbeta (13) primers were used in the PCR. The assay was immunoSEQ multiplex PCR, and TCRdb's table has in-frame clones only and misses some. The sample data list 80,000 to 100,000 clones. Material: PBMCs. All receptors derive from a woman between 25 and 40 years old in good health and CMV-seronegative.

The rearrangement uses TRBV4-1 and TRBJ2-1, with a tentative D call TRBD2 (6 bases). Deletions cut 0 bases from V and 3 bases from J, with 15 bases between. This CDR3 spans 17 amino acids. The germline V gene encodes CDR1 MGHRA and CDR2 YSYEKL. CDR3 region: CASSQDSLRGIYNEQFF. In DNA form, the CDR3 reads TGCGCCAGCAGCCAAGATTCATTGCGGGGTATCTACAATGAGCAGTTCTTC.

The genes are TRBV7-3 and TRBJ1-4; weak D call: TRBD1 (6 bases). The V and J ends lost 5 bases and 0 bases respectively, with 19 bases between them. CDR1 and CDR2 from the germline V gene are SGHTA and FQGTGA. The CDR3 is made up of 18 amino acids. This CDR3 is CASSLKRDTLSTNEKLFF. As DNA, the CDR3 is TGTGCCAGCAGCCTTAAGCGGGACACCTTATCAACTAATGAAAAACTGTTTTTT.

The chain recombines TRBV6-1 with TRBJ1-6; TRBD1 is a possible D gene (5 bases). The CDR3 length is 16 residues. V lost 2 bases and J 8 bases, leaving 16 bases between the germline ends. Germline CDR1 and CDR2: MNHNS and SASEGT. CDR3 loop: CASSEQQESKYSPLHF. In nucleotides, the CDR3 is TGTGCCAGCAGTGAACAACAGGAGTCGAAGTATTCACCCCTCCACTTT.

The chain recombines TRBV7-9 with TRBJ2-5; 10 bases match TRBD2. The ends lost 5 bases at V and 7 bases at J; junction bases unmatched: 4. There are 13 residues in the CDR3. Looked up from germline, CDR1 is SEHNR and CDR2 is FQNEAQ (reference sequence). CDR3 in DNA: TGTGCCAGCAGCCCAAGCGGGGGGGTGACCCAGTACTTC. Protein: CASSPSGGVTQYF.

The V call is TRBV27, the J call TRBJ2-7, with a possible D match to TRBD1 (5 bases). CDR1 is MNHEY and CDR2 is SMNVEV in the germline V gene (reference sequence). CDR3 length: 18 amino acids. V gave up 8 bases and J gave up 1 base, with 27 bases separating them. CDR3 sequence: CASVVTSTGHIFSYEQYF. The CDR3 DNA is TGTGCCAGCGTAGTCACATCCACCGGACACATATTTTCCTACGAGCAGTACTTC.

This chain uses TRBV7-2 with TRBJ2-1; D possibly corresponds to TRBD1 (5 bases). The germline V and J ends were trimmed by 5 bases and 8 bases, with 10 bases remaining between them. The length of the CDR3 is 12 residues. The germline V gene encodes CDR1 SGHTA and CDR2 FQGNSA. The CDR3 DNA reads TGTGCCAGCAGCCCGGACACCCATGAGCAGTTCTTC. Its translation is CASSPDTHEQFF.

The rearrangement joins TRBV2 to TRBJ2-5; TRBD2 matches 14 bases. Trimming at V came to 6 bases and at J to 6 bases, leaving 6 bases not matched to a gene. Germline values: CDR1 SNHLY, CDR2 FYNNEI. This CDR3 spans 15 amino acids. CDR3 nucleotide sequence: TGTGCCAGCAGGAAGGGACTAGCGGGAGAGCAGACCCAGTACTTC. Translated, it gives CASRKGLAGEQTQYF.

CDR3 region: CASMVTGTEAFF. CDR3 nucleotide sequence: TGTGCCAGCATGGTGACAGGGACTGAAGCTTTCTTT. The chain employs TRBV21-1 and TRBJ1-1; TRBD1, as called in the table, went unchecked against the DNA. TRBV21-1 counts as a pseudogene. There are 12 residues in the CDR3.

The chain has TRBV14 and TRBJ1-6; D possibly corresponds to TRBD1 (5 bases). The germline V gene has CDR1 SGHDN and CDR2 FVKESK. This CDR3 spans 14 amino acids. Trimming stripped 3 bases from V and 9 bases from J, with 12 bases between. The CDR3 spells CASSHGTDSSPLHF. The CDR3 nucleotides are TGTGCCAGCAGCCACGGGACTGACTCTTCACCCCTCCACTTT.

CDR3 region: CAWGYSGGAPDTQYF. As DNA, the CDR3 is TGTGCCTGGGGGTATAGCGGGGGGGCCCCAGATACGCAGTATTTT. The chain carries TRBV30 and TRBJ2-3; TRBD2 aligns across 11 bases. This CDR3 is 15 amino acids long. CDR1 GTSNPN and CDR2 SVGIG come from the germline V gene (reference sequence). The trim removed 5 bases at V and 4 bases at J, leaving 8 bases unmatched.

The V and J genes are TRBV6-5 and TRBJ2-4; TRBD2 agrees at 8 bases. This CDR3 comprises 15 residues. With V trimmed by 0 bases and J by 6 bases, 4 bases remained unmatched. Germline V gene lookup returns CDR1 MNHEY and CDR2 SVGAGI. The CDR3 DNA sequence: TGTGCCAGCAGTTACTCTGTGACTAGCGCAAACATTCAGTACTTC. Translating gives CASSYSVTSANIQYF.

The genes are TRBV28 and TRBJ2-7, with D tentatively TRBD1 (6 bases). Trimming took off 4 bases at V and 3 bases at J, with 10 bases between the two ends. The CDR3 spans 13 residues. The germline CDR1 and CDR2 sequences are MDHEN and SYDVKM. The CDR3 region is CASSSTGHYEQYF. DNA of the CDR3: TGTGCCAGCAGTTCGACAGGCCACTACGAGCAGTACTTC.

This rearrangement joins TRBV27 to TRBJ1-2, with D perhaps matching TRBD1 (6 bases). Germline CDR1 and CDR2: MNHEY and SMNVEV (reference sequence). This CDR3 spans 14 amino acids. With 3 bases removed from V and 5 bases from J, the gap between germline ends came to 13 bases. This CDR3 reads CASSFGGAAYGYTF. CDR3 nucleotides: TGTGCCAGCAGTTTTGGGGGGGCGGCGTATGGCTACACCTTC.

V usage is TRBV19 and J usage is TRBJ1-2; possibly TRBD1 for D (5 bases). Germline CDR1 LNHDA, CDR2 SQIVND (reference sequence). This CDR3 contains 13 residues. The V end lost 5 bases, the J end lost 2 bases, and 9 bases lay between the germline ends. The CDR3 protein is CASSPDINYGYTF. CDR3 DNA: TGTGCCAGTAGTCCGGACATAAACTATGGCTACACCTTC.

The chain is built from TRBV5-1 and TRBJ2-7; TRBD2 matches at 15 bases. With V trimmed by 4 bases and J by 5 bases, 7 bases remained unmatched. The CDR3 covers 16 residues. Germline values: CDR1 SGHRS, CDR2 YFSETQ. CDR3 sequence: CASSPGLAGGTDEQYF. The DNA for the CDR3 is TGCGCCAGCAGCCCGGGACTAGCGGGAGGAACCGACGAGCAGTACTTC.

This chain's CDR3 is CASSVGQGKPPYGYTF. The CDR3 DNA is TGCGCCAGCAGCGTGGGACAGGGGAAGCCCCCTTATGGCTACACCTTC. V usage is TRBV5-1 and J usage is TRBJ1-2, with TRBD1 identical over 10 bases. The CDR3 spans 16 residues. The ends lost 4 bases at V and 5 bases at J; junction bases unmatched: 11. Germline CDR1 reads SGHRS; CDR2 reads YFSETQ.